This record looks at one TCR beta chain sequence and its context. Its antigen is unidentified. The data belong to a study of cytomegalovirus exposure and HLA in healthy donors. Study-wide points: Under in vitro conditions, three CMV-associated chains were confirmed as specific for CMV antigens. With DRB1 most and HLA-C fewest, TCR association rates differed between HLA loci in a later analysis. The authors later linked a missense DCLRE1C variant to TCR beta V- and J-gene trimming. A later analysis found common viral pathogens apparently linked to several of the most significant clusters.

CDR1 and CDR2 from the germline V gene are SGHAT and FQNNGV. Trimming at V came to 5 bases and at J to 4 bases, leaving 5 bases not matched to a gene. CDR3 length: 15 amino acids. The PCR was carried out with 60 Vbeta primers and 13 Jbeta primers. TCRdb's copy holds only in-frame clones and misses some; the assay was immunoSEQ multiplex PCR. The sample carries 150,000 to 200,000 clones, about 90% recorded once. The chain uses TRBV11-2 and TRBJ2-1, with 10 bases matching TRBD1. This sequence originates from a girl under three years old in good health and CMV-seronegative. The sample taken for sequencing was PBMCs. The CDR3 DNA sequence: TGTGCCAGCAGCCCTCCGGGACAGGGGTACAATGAGCAGTTCTTC. It is translated as CASSPPGQGYNEQFF.